Below, 2 T cell receptor beta chains from the same sample are listed, as sequenced in a study of cytomegalovirus exposure and HLA in healthy donors. The PCR used 60 Vbeta and 13 Jbeta primers. Profiled with immunoSEQ multiplex PCR; TCRdb holds only in-frame clones, not every one. The sample holds under 250,000 clones, 70% to 90% seen once. The material sequenced was PBMCs. These receptors were taken from a woman aged 55-70 years in good health and CMV-seropositive.

This clone was counted a few times. The chain recombines TRBV19 with TRBJ2-1; TRBD1 agrees at 10 bases. The trim removed 1 base at V and 3 bases at J, leaving 6 bases unmatched. From germline, CDR1 is LNHDA and CDR2 SQIVND (reference sequence). The CDR3 length is 17 residues. Here the CDR3 reads CASSIGLRDRGYNEQFF. The CDR3 DNA is TGTGCCAGTAGTATAGGGCTCCGGGACAGGGGCTACAATGAGCAGTTCTTC. The variable domain in full, completed from reference TRBV19 and TRBJ2-1, reads DGGITQSPKYLFRKEGQNVTLSCEQNLNHDAMYWYRQDPGQGLRLIYYSQIVNDFQKGDIAEGYSVSREKKESFPLTVTSAQKNPTAFYLCASSIGLRDRGYNEQFFGPGTRLTVL.

The chain employs TRBV7-9 and TRBJ1-2, with 7 positions matching TRBD1. V lost 2 bases and J lost 4; bases outside the gene matches: 7. There are 15 residues in the CDR3. CDR1 and CDR2 from the germline V gene are SEHNR and FQNEAQ (reference sequence). CDR3 in amino acids: CASSLSKGASYGYTF. As DNA, the CDR3 is TGTGCCAGCAGCTTATCAAAGGGGGCAAGCTATGGCTACACCTTC.